The rows below give T cell receptor beta chains drawn from one sample of a study of beta chain features in type 1 diabetes. Clones were sequenced by immunoSEQ multiplex PCR, and TCRdb holds only the in-frame ones, with some missing. This sample has 250,000 to 350,000 clones, with roughly an eighth found just once. The sequenced sample was naive CD4+ T cells from blood. Source of these receptors: a young man with type 1 diabetes. CDR3s include the opening cysteine and the closing phenylalanine or tryptophan. Rows give clone size only sometimes, using once, few, many, or a class for an expanded clone.

>TRBV29-1|TRBJ2-4|many
CSVEQGGIQYF
>TRBV5-6|TRBJ2-5|.
CASSLYSRETQYF
>TRBV7-9|TRBJ2-7|few
CASSQSTGYSYEQYF
>TRBV18|TRBJ2-5|.
CASSPLAETQETQYF
>TRBV28|TRBJ2-3|.
CASTTLGGRATDTQYF
>TRBV6-1|TRBJ2-7|.
CASSVQGPPYEQYF
>TRBV18|TRBJ2-7|.
CASSPILIGTDYYEQYF
>TRBV7-3|TRBJ2-1|few
CASSSGGSYNEQFF
>TRBV6-5|TRBJ2-7|.
CASTATGGAYEQYF
>TRBV19|TRBJ2-3|once
CASSYGQGTDTQYF
>TRBV5-1|TRBJ2-3|few
CASSWKTSGITDTQYF
>TRBV6-5|TRBJ2-3|few
CASMGQGALDTQYF
>TRBV9|TRBJ1-4|few
CASDFLGTGEKLFF
>TRBV2|TRBJ2-1|.
CASSEAGTGNEQFF
>TRBV5-1|TRBJ2-1|few
CASSLGGSSYNEQFF
>TRBV19|TRBJ2-1|.
CASSARQGYEQFF
>TRBV7-9|TRBJ2-5|.
CASSLLGLAEAETQYF
>TRBV27|TRBJ1-1|few
CASSFRGNTEAFF
>TRBV28|TRBJ1-4|few
CASSSHSGNSEKLFF
>TRBV5-1|TRBJ2-5|few
CASSLGQGGQETQYF
>TRBV6-1|TRBJ1-2|.
CASKQGAQHGYTF
>TRBV30|TRBJ2-7|few
CAWRTSGYEQYF
>TRBV21-1|TRBJ2-3|.
CASSNYFRTDTQYF
>TRBV9|TRBJ1-2|few
CASSVAPTDPSTF
>TRBV6-5|TRBJ2-2|.
CASTKSGRSTGELFF
>TRBV5-1|TRBJ1-2|.
CASTLIPGQGYGYTF
>TRBV20-1|TRBJ2-5|.
CSARAVETQYF
>TRBV2|TRBJ2-1|.
CASSESWAGGLRYEQFF
>TRBV7-2|TRBJ2-5|few
CASSTVRETQYF
>TRBV28|TRBJ2-4|.
CASGIQGGAKNIQYF
>TRBV6-6|TRBJ2-1|few
CASSSTVAGVDEQFF
>TRBV7-2|.|few
CASSIGTTTYEQYF
>TRBV19|TRBJ2-7|few
CASSISFGTDFYEQYF
>TRBV29-1|TRBJ1-1|few
CSVEGIGRHSGEAFF
>TRBV6-5|TRBJ2-7|few
CASRLRTGSYEQYF
>TRBV5-1|TRBJ1-1|.
CASSPRDNHPVAFF
>TRBV18|TRBJ2-5|few
CASSPPQGHQETQYF
>TRBV7-9|TRBJ2-2|.
CASNLRTGKGLVLPGELFF
>TRBV20-1|TRBJ2-5|.
CSAPRLETQYF
>TRBV7-9|TRBJ2-1|few
CASSHIRAGLDNEQFF
>TRBV19|TRBJ1-1|.
CASSIRAGGGKAFF
>TRBV2|TRBJ2-1|.
CASSGQGSYNEQFF
>TRBV7-6|TRBJ2-5|few
CASSRRETQYF
>TRBV5-1|TRBJ2-3|.
CASSRTGGLDTQYF
>TRBV30|TRBJ1-1|.
CAWSQQYTEAFF
>TRBV7-9|TRBJ2-1|.
CASSRTSGHNEQFF
>TRBV28|TRBJ2-7|.
CASSLRDWSYEQYF
>TRBV28|TRBJ2-7|few
CASSPNRGGRGEQYF
>TRBV9|TRBJ2-1|.
CASSAGTSGSLNEQFF
>TRBV28|TRBJ1-1|.
CASLAGSRGAEAFF
>TRBV19|TRBJ2-2|few
CASSLSGRVSGELFF
>TRBV4-3|TRBJ1-3|.
CASSQASWGVPGNTIYF
>TRBV6-5|TRBJ1-5|.
CASSYSSRAQPQHF
>TRBV5-1|TRBJ2-1|.
CASSLGAGHNNEQFF
>TRBV7-6|TRBJ2-7|few
CASSASSRGLYEQYF